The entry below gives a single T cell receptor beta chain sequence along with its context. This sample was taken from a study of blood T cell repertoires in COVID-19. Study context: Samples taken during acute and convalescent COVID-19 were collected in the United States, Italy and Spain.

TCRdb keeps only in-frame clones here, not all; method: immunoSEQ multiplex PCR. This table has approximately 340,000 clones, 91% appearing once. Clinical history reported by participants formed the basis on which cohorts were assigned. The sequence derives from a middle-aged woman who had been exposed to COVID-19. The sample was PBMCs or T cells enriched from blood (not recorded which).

For the CDR3, the DNA is TGCGCCAGCAGCTTAAGAGCGGACTCCTACGAGCAGTACTTC. It translates to CASSLRADSYEQYF. The V gene is TRBV5-1, the J gene TRBJ2-7; D may be TRBD2 (5 bases). The CDR3 is 14 amino acids. V lost 2 bases to trimming and J lost 0 bases, with 9 bases between them. Germline loops: CDR1 SGHRS, CDR2 YFSETQ.